The present T cell receptor beta chain was sequenced within a study of Graves' ophthalmopathy and Graves' hyperthyroidism. Amplification of TCR beta CDR3 regions used RNA transcripts. HTBI primers were used in a first-round RT-PCR, which preceded a second-round multiplex PCR. TCRdb redid the calling of the multiplex PCR reads with MiXCR, one entry per CDR3 protein. The sample yields nearly 400,000 distinct CDR3 sequences, about 17% seen once. J lost 4 bases, V lost 7 bases, and 6 bases had no gene match. The CDR3 extends over 13 amino acids. The germline V gene has CDR1 LNHDA and CDR2 SQIVND (reference sequence). This clonotype was observed at least ten times.

Source material: peripheral blood. The chain joins TRBV19 to TRBJ1-2; TRBD1 matches at 7 bases. This receptor was identified in a woman between 18 and 29 years old with Graves' ophthalmopathy. CDR3 DNA: TGTGCCAGTATGAGGGGGCAAGGCTATGGCTACACCTTC. It is translated as CASMRGQGYGYTF.